This T cell receptor beta chain came from a study of blood T cell repertoires in COVID-19. Study context: Samples representing acute and convalescent COVID-19 were sourced from the United States, Italy and Spain. PBMCs, B-cell-depleted T cells, or T cells provided the cDNA or gDNA that made up the material.

Per the original data handling: Nucleated cell number was recorded as an estimate derived from reference gene primer amplification. Produced via immunoSEQ multiplex PCR; TCRdb's table is partial and in-frame only. That table gives V, J and clone size, and the DNA gave D and trimming. Of tens of thousands of clones in the sample, about 91% were seen once. The length of the CDR3 is 14 residues. V dropped 4 bases and J dropped 10; count of bases not matched to a gene: 11. The germline V gene encodes CDR1 SGHRS and CDR2 YFSETQ. The sample holds one count of this clone. Sequences were obtained from peripheral blood. This clonotype originated in a woman over 75 with active or convalescent COVID-19. This chain connects TRBV5-1 to TRBJ2-1; 7 bases fit TRBD2. The CDR3 here is CASSPQTSWNEQFF. CDR3 in DNA: TGCGCCAGCAGCCCCCAGACTAGCTGGAACGAGCAGTTCTTC.